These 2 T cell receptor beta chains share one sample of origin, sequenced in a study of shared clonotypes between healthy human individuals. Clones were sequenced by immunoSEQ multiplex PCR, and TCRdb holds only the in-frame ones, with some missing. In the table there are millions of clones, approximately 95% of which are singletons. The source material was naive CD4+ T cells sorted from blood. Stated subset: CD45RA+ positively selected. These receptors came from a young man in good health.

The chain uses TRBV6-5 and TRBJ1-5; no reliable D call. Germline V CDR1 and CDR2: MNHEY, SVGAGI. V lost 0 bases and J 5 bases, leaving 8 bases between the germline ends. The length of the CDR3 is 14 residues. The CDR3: CASSYSWRDQPQHF. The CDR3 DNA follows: TGTGCCAGCAGTTACTCGTGGAGAGATCAGCCCCAGCATTTT.

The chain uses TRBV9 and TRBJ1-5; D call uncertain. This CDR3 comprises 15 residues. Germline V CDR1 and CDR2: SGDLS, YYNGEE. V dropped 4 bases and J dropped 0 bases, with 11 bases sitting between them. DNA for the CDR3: TGTGCCAGCAGCACGGACGGATATAGCAATCAGCCCCAGCATTTT. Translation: CASSTDGYSNQPQHF.